This T cell receptor beta chain was identified during a study of beta chain features in type 1 diabetes. The isolated RNA, all of it, was reverse transcribed, so expressed TCRB transcripts were what got sequenced. Assay used: immunoSEQ multiplex PCR; TCRdb lists only in-frame clones, some missing. The profile shows approximately 160,000 clones, about 7.3% of them singletons. General study findings and limits: When VDJ junctions were examined, type 1 diabetes patients showed fewer insertions and more deletions.

The CDR3 spans 13 residues. From germline, CDR1 is SGHAT and CDR2 FQDESV (reference sequence). V was trimmed by 3 bases and J by 3 bases, leaving 8 bases between them. This clone was found a few times. What it binds is not known. The origin of this receptor is a young man in good health. The source material was central memory CD4+ T cells from blood. This chain joins TRBV11-1 and TRBJ2-5; D is possibly TRBD2 (6 bases). CDR3 loop: CASSFGGEETQYF. As DNA, the CDR3 is TGTGCCAGCAGCTTCGGCGGGGAAGAGACCCAGTACTTC.